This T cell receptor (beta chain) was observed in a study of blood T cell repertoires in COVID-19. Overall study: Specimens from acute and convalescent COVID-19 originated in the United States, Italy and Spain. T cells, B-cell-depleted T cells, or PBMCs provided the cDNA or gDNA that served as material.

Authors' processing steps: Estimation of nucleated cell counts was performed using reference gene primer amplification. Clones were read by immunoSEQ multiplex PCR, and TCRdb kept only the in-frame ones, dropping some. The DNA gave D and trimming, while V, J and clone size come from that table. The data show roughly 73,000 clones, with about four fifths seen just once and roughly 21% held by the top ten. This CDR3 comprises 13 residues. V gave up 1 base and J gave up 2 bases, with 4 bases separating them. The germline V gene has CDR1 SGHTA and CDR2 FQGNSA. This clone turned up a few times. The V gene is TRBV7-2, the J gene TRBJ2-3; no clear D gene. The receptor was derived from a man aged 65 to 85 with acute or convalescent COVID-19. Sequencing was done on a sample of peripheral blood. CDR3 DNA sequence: TGTGCCAGCAGCTTAGGTCACACAGATACGCAGTATTTT. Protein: CASSLGHTDTQYF.